These 16 T cell receptor beta chains were sequenced from one sample in a study of cytomegalovirus exposure and HLA in healthy donors. The PCR was carried out with 60 Vbeta primers and 13 Jbeta primers. Clones were read by immunoSEQ multiplex PCR, and TCRdb kept only the in-frame ones, dropping some. The sample yields 200,000 to 300,000 clones, about 86% seen once. Material: PBMCs. The receptors stem from a woman aged 60 to 75 in good health and CMV-seropositive.

V is TRBV6-4 and J is TRBJ1-5; the D is unclear. Germline CDR1 MRHNA, CDR2 SNTAGT. Trimming cost V 6 bases and J 4 bases, with 10 bases left between them. The CDR3 runs 13 residues. CDR3 protein: CASRADGNQPQHF. The CDR3 DNA reads TGTGCCAGCAGAGCGGACGGGAATCAGCCCCAGCATTTT.

The rearrangement links TRBV28 to TRBJ1-3, with D hard to call. V lost 2 bases and J 2 bases, leaving 10 bases between the germline ends. Germline loops: CDR1 MDHEN, CDR2 SYDVKM. CDR3 size: 15 residues. Here the CDR3 reads CASSLGVAAGNTIYF. CDR3 nucleotides: TGTGCCAGCAGTTTAGGGGTAGCGGCTGGAAACACCATATATTTT. Combining the CDR3 with reference TRBV28 and TRBJ1-3 gives the whole variable domain DVKVTQSSRYLVKRTGEKVFLECVQDMDHENMFWYRQDPGLGLRLIYFSYDVKMKEKGDIPEGYSVSREKKERFSLILESASTNQTSMYLCASSLGVAAGNTIYFGEGSWLTVV.

The chain carries TRBV5-1 and TRBJ2-2; 7 bases map to TRBD2. This CDR3 is 16 amino acids long. V gave up 3 bases and J gave up 4 bases; unmatched junction bases: 9. The V gene's germline CDR1 is SGHRS and CDR2 YFSETQ. The CDR3 spells CASSSPAGASTGELFF. CDR3 sequence (DNA): TGCGCCAGCAGCTCCCCGGCGGGAGCATCCACCGGGGAGCTGTTTTTT.

The chain joins TRBV6-4 to TRBJ2-1, with 12 bases matching TRBD2. There are 14 residues in the CDR3. Germline V CDR1 and CDR2: MRHNA, SNTAGT. The V gene end was trimmed by 4 bases and the J gene end by 8 bases; junction bases not matched to a gene: 3. The CDR3 sequence is CASSAGTSGHEQFF. The CDR3, as DNA: TGTGCCAGCAGTGCCGGGACTAGCGGGCATGAGCAGTTCTTC.

This chain joins TRBV29-1 and TRBJ1-5, with D possibly being TRBD1 (5 bases). The CDR3 has 15 residues. Germline V gene data show CDR1 as SQVTM and CDR2 as ANQGSEA. V lost 5 bases to trimming and J lost 3 bases, with 17 bases between them. CDR3 region: CSVRKQGSNNQPQHF. In nucleotides, the CDR3 is TGCAGCGTTCGCAAGCAGGGAAGTAACAATCAGCCCCAGCATTTT. Together with reference TRBV29-1 and TRBJ1-5, the CDR3 gives the full variable domain: SAVISQKPSRDICQRGTSLTIQCQVDSQVTMMFWYRQQPGQSLTLIATANQGSEATYESGFVIDKFPISRPNLTFSTLTVSNMSPEDSSIYLCSVRKQGSNNQPQHFGDGTRLSIL.

The chain is built from TRBV27 and TRBJ2-1; TRBD1 matches at 7 bases. Germline V gene data show CDR1 as MNHEY and CDR2 as SMNVEV (reference sequence). This CDR3 region has 17 residues. V lost 0 bases to trimming and J lost 5 bases; unmatched junction nucleotides: 10. In DNA form, the CDR3 reads TGTGCCAGCAGTTTATCGCTCAGACAGGGACGAGACAATGAGCAGTTCTTC. Protein sequence: CASSLSLRQGRDNEQFF.

The rearrangement uses TRBV29-1 and TRBJ2-3, with TRBD2 matching 13 bases. Losses at the gene ends were 7 bases for V and 1 base for J; bases not matched to a gene: 2. Per germline, CDR1 SQVTM and CDR2 ANQGSEA. This CDR3 has 14 residues. CDR3: CSGGTSGGTDTQYF. The CDR3 bases are TGCAGCGGGGGGACTAGCGGGGGCACAGATACGCAGTATTTT.

This clone turned up a few times. The chain joins TRBV30 to TRBJ2-3; D is ambiguous. Germline CDR1 GTSNPN, CDR2 SVGIG (reference sequence). Deletions cut 1 base from V and 0 bases from J, with 8 bases between. CDR3 length: 14 residues. CDR3 region: CAWSDEWSTDTQYF. The CDR3 DNA reads as TGTGCCTGGAGTGATGAGTGGAGCACAGATACGCAGTATTTT.

The chain couples TRBV7-9 to TRBJ1-1; D call uncertain. The CDR3 has 15 residues. Trimming stripped 5 bases from V and 2 bases from J, with 15 bases between. CDR1 SEHNR and CDR2 FQNEAQ come from the germline V gene (reference sequence). CDR3 nucleotides: TGTGCCAGCAGCCCAAACCTGGGCAGAAACACTGAAGCTTTCTTT. Amino acids: CASSPNLGRNTEAFF.

The chain's CDR3 is CATSIASGTYEQYF. CDR3 nucleotide sequence: TGTGCCACCAGCATTGCTAGCGGGACCTACGAGCAGTACTTC. The rearrangement links TRBV15 to TRBJ2-7, with 9 positions matching TRBD2. The CDR3 spans 14 residues. From germline, CDR1 is LNHNV and CDR2 YYDKDF (reference sequence). With V trimmed by 4 bases and J by 2 bases, 3 bases remained unmatched.

This chain links TRBV2 with TRBJ2-1; TRBD2 is a possible D gene (5 bases). Between the trimmed V and J ends, which lost 2 bases and 6 bases, there was a span of 11 bases. This CDR3 region has 14 residues. Looked up from germline, CDR1 is SNHLY and CDR2 is FYNNEI. In DNA, the CDR3 is TGTGCCAGCAGTGAAATACTAGTTTCCAATGAGCAGTTCTTC. As protein: CASSEILVSNEQFF.

V usage is TRBV5-4 and J usage is TRBJ2-1; TRBD2 matches 14 bases. Germline CDR1 is SGHNT and CDR2 is YYREEE (reference sequence). The CDR3 contains 16 residues. V was pared by 4 bases and J by 6 bases, with 6 bases of the junction left unmatched. The CDR3 region has the DNA TGTGCCAGCAGCGGCGGGACTAGCGGGAGTCGCAATGAGCAGTTCTTC. Amino acid sequence: CASSGGTSGSRNEQFF.

In its sample, this clone was seen once. This chain connects TRBV6-1 to TRBJ1-1; 7 nucleotides match TRBD1. Trimming cost V 0 bases and J 2 bases; bases outside gene matches: 3. There are 15 residues in the CDR3. Germline CDR1 and CDR2: MNHNS and SASEGT. The CDR3 sequence: CASSEAGTANTEAFF. CDR3 DNA sequence: TGTGCCAGCAGTGAAGCCGGGACAGCTAACACTGAAGCTTTCTTT.

This chain joins TRBV19 and TRBJ1-2; 9 nucleotides match TRBD1. Germline CDR1 LNHDA, CDR2 SQIVND (reference sequence). The J segment lost 4 bases and the V segment lost 6 bases, leaving 9 bases of the junction unmatched. CDR3 length: 15 residues. CDR3 bases: TGTGCCAGTAGGACCGGACAGGGGCCGGCCTATGGCTACACCTTC. It translates to CASRTGQGPAYGYTF.

This rearrangement joins TRBV30 to TRBJ1-5; 7 bases are a match to TRBD1. V shed 0 bases and J 6 bases; nucleotides not matched to a gene: 8. This CDR3 region has 15 residues. Germline CDR1 and CDR2: GTSNPN and SVGIG (reference sequence). In nucleotides, the CDR3 is TGTGCCTGGAGTGTAGTGGGGCAGGGGGGTCAGCCCCAGCATTTT. It specifies CAWSVVGQGGQPQHF. Combining the CDR3 with reference TRBV30 and TRBJ1-5 gives the whole variable domain SQTIHQWPATLVQPVGSPLSLECTVEGTSNPNLYWYRQAAGRGLQLLFYSVGIGQISSEVPQNLSASRPQDRQFILSSKKLLLSDSGFYLCAWSVVGQGGQPQHFGDGTRLSIL.

V is TRBV12-5 and J is TRBJ2-1; tentatively, D is TRBD1 (5 bases). This CDR3 has 16 amino acids. The V and J ends lost 4 bases and 4 bases respectively, with 17 bases between them. Germline V gene sequence: CDR1 LGHNT, CDR2 FRNRAP. CDR3 loop: CASGSNDSPRYNEQFF. CDR3 nucleotides: TGTGCTAGTGGTTCAAATGACAGCCCCAGGTACAATGAGCAGTTCTTC.